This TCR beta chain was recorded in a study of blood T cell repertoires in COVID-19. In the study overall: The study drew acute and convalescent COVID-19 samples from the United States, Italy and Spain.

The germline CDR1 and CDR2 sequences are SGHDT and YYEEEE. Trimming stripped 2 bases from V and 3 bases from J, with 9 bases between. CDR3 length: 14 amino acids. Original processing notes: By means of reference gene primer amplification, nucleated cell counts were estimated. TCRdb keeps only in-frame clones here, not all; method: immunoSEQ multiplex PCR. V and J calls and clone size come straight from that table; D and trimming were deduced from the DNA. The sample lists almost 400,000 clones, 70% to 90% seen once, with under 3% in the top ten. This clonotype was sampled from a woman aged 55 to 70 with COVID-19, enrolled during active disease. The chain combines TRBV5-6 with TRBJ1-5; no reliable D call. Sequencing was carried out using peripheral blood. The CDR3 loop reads CASSFKEVNQPQHF. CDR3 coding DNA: TGTGCCAGCAGCTTTAAGGAGGTCAATCAGCCCCAGCATTTT.